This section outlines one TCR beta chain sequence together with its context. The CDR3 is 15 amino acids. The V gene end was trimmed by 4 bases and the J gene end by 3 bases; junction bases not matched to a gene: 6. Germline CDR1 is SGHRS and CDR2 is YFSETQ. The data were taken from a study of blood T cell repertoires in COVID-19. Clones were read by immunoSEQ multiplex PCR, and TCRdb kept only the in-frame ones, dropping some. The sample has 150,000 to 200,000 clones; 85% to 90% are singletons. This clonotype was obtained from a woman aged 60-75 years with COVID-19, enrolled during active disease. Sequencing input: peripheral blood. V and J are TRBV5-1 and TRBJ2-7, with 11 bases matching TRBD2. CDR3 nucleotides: TGCGCCAGCAGCCCCACTAGCGGGAGAATCTACGAGCAGTACTTC. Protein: CASSPTSGRIYEQYF.